The 18 T cell receptor beta chains below were found in one sample sequenced in a study of vaccination effects on CD4 cells after COVID-19. Their specific antigens are unknown. Clones were read by immunoSEQ multiplex PCR, and TCRdb kept only the in-frame ones, dropping some. The profile covers around 28,000 clones, with approximately 80% appearing a single time and roughly a fifth taken by the ten largest. After expansion with viral peptide pools in the ViraFEST assay, antigen-specific CD4+ T cells were sequenced. Subsequent to a culture period of about ten days, CD4+ T cells were isolated. It was between March and December 2020 that the person had a SARS-CoV-2 infection confirmed by PCR. The material was CD4+ T cells from PBMCs cultured with HCoV-NL63 spike peptides, obtained before COVID-19 vaccination. These receptors were obtained from a human donor who had a prior SARS-CoV-2 infection.

This clone was counted between two and nine times. This chain joins TRBV2 and TRBJ2-1, with 9 bases fitting TRBD1. This CDR3 region has 12 residues. CDR1 is SNHLY and CDR2 is FYNNEI in the germline V gene. With 6 bases clipped from V and 6 bases from J, the junction kept 0 bases outside the gene matches. The CDR3 here is CASRDRGNEQFF. CDR3 nucleotides: TGTGCCAGCAGGGACAGGGGCAATGAGCAGTTCTTC. The full variable domain, its missing parts supplied by reference TRBV2 and TRBJ2-1, is EPEVTQTPSHQVTQMGQEVILRCVPISNHLYFYWYRQILGQKVEFLVSFYNNEISEKSEIFDDQFSVERPDGSNFTLKIRSTKLEDSAMYFCASRDRGNEQFFGPGTRLTVL.

This chain uses TRBV19 with TRBJ2-5; D possibly corresponds to TRBD1 (5 bases). CDR1 LNHDA and CDR2 SQIVND come from the germline V gene (reference sequence). Trimming stripped 3 bases from V and 2 bases from J, with 10 bases between. This CDR3 comprises 14 residues. The CDR3 DNA follows: TGTGCCAGTAGTATCACACAGGAACAAGAGACCCAGTACTTC. Its translation is CASSITQEQETQYF.

Notes on this clone: A read error may produce the germline difference seen at one junction end. This chain uses TRBV7-7 with TRBJ2-5; TRBD2 is a possible D gene (5 bases). CDR1 is SSHAT, CDR2 FNYEAQ, per germline (reference sequence). The CDR3 is made up of 13 amino acids. CDR3 in amino acids: CASSSSPGETQYF. The CDR3 nucleotides are TGTGCTAGCAGCTCCTCCCCGGGGGAGACCCAGTACTTC.

The chain is built from TRBV25-1 and TRBJ2-3; 7 nucleotides align to TRBD1. Germline V gives CDR1 MGHDK, CDR2 SYGVNS. The V segment lost 1 base and the J segment 5 bases; nucleotides outside the gene matches: 3. This CDR3 has 14 amino acids. The CDR3, as DNA: TGTGCCAGCAGTGAATTTACAGGGGTAGATACGCAGTATTTT. This sequence encodes CASSEFTGVDTQYF.

The chain recombines TRBV7-9 with TRBJ2-1; tentative D call: TRBD2 (6 bases). This CDR3 contains 15 residues. The V and J ends lost 5 bases and 9 bases respectively, with 20 bases between them. Germline CDR1 is SEHNR and CDR2 is FQNEAQ (reference sequence). The CDR3 spells CASSPVGGEVSEQFF. In DNA form, the CDR3 reads TGTGCCAGCAGCCCAGTCGGAGGGGAGGTTTCTGAGCAGTTCTTC. Using reference TRBV7-9 and TRBJ2-1 for the parts outside the CDR3, the full variable domain is DTGVSQNPRHKITKRGQNVTFRCDPISEHNRLYWYRQTLGQGPEFLTYFQNEAQLEKSRLLSDRFSAERPKGSFSTLEIQRTEQGDSAMYLCASSPVGGEVSEQFFGPGTRLTVL.

J is TRBJ2-1 and V is TRBV4-3, with D maybe TRBD2 (5 bases). The CDR3 spans 16 residues. Germline CDR1 LGHNA, CDR2 YSLEER. Trimming took off 1 base at V and 5 bases at J, with 15 bases between the two ends. CDR3 sequence reads: CASSQGGPLRNNEQFF. DNA for the CDR3: TGCGCCAGCAGCCAAGGAGGGCCCCTCAGAAACAATGAGCAGTTCTTC.

J is TRBJ2-5 and V is TRBV19; the D gene is possibly TRBD2 (5 bases). CDR1 and CDR2 from the germline V gene are LNHDA and SQIVND (reference sequence). Between the trimmed V and J ends, which lost 7 bases and 0 bases, there was a span of 9 bases. The CDR3 loop spans 13 amino acids. The CDR3 here is CASKETNQETQYF. The CDR3 DNA reads as TGTGCCAGTAAAGAGACTAACCAAGAGACCCAGTACTTC.

The chain couples TRBV6-5 to TRBJ2-7; 7 nucleotides line up with TRBD2. Per the germline V gene, CDR1 is MNHEY and CDR2 is SVGAGI. CDR3 length: 13 amino acids. The ends lost 10 bases at V and 6 bases at J; junction bases unmatched: 12. For the CDR3, the DNA is TGTGCCACCCAGAGAGCGGGGAGCGGCGAGCAGTACTTC. Translation: CATQRAGSGEQYF.

This clone came up a few times. V gene TRBV18 combines with J gene TRBJ2-7; D is unresolved. The CDR3 runs to 13 residues. Deletions cut 6 bases from V and 5 bases from J, with 14 bases between. From germline, CDR1 is KGHSH and CDR2 LQKENI. CDR3 DNA sequence: TGTGCCAGCTCGCCCTATGATGGCCACGAGCAGTACTTC. Its translation: CASSPYDGHEQYF.

The genes are TRBV4-2 and TRBJ1-4; possibly TRBD1 for D (5 bases). The ends were cut back, 0 bases at V and 2 bases at J, with 13 bases in the middle. This CDR3 is built from 17 residues. Germline V lookup: CDR1 LGHNA, CDR2 YNFKEQ. CDR3 residues: CASSQEGTGTTNEKLFF. For the CDR3, the DNA is TGTGCCAGCAGCCAAGAGGGGACCGGGACGACTAATGAAAAACTGTTTTTT.

The chain has TRBV7-2 and TRBJ2-1; 9 bases match TRBD2. The CDR3 extends over 16 amino acids. The germline V gene encodes CDR1 SGHTA and CDR2 FQGNSA. V was clipped by 5 bases and J by 3 bases; unmatched bases: 8. This CDR3 is CASSLTGTSLYNEQFF. CDR3 DNA sequence: TGTGCCAGCAGCCTCACCGGGACTAGCCTCTACAATGAGCAGTTCTTC.

The CDR3 here is CAWREPMDTQYF. The CDR3 DNA is TGTGCCTGGAGAGAACCAATGGATACGCAGTATTTT. This sequence joins TRBV30 and TRBJ2-3, with unresolved D. CDR3 length: 12 residues. The V gene's germline CDR1 is GTSNPN and CDR2 SVGIG (reference sequence). The V end was cut by 3 bases, the J end by 6 bases, with 10 bases between.

V gene TRBV6-1 combines with J gene TRBJ2-3; no clear D. Germline V gene data show CDR1 as MNHNS and CDR2 as SASEGT. Trimming cost V 3 bases and J 2 bases, with 9 bases left between them. This CDR3 has 14 residues. The CDR3 sequence: CASSEGFATDTQYF. CDR3 nucleotide sequence: TGTGCCAGCAGTGAGGGATTCGCCACAGATACGCAGTATTTT.

This clone was seen more than once but under ten times. The CDR3, as DNA: TGTGCCAGCAGCCAAGGCCCAGGGGATAATGAAAAACTGTTTTTT. The encoded protein is CASSQGPGDNEKLFF. The chain recombines TRBV3-1 (or the pseudogene TRBV3-2) with TRBJ1-4, with D maybe TRBD1 (6 bases). The CDR3 extends over 15 amino acids. Trimming took 1 base from V and 4 from J, leaving 10 bases between them. The V gene's germline CDR1 is LGHDT and CDR2 YNNKEL (reference sequence).

The V gene is TRBV5-6, the J gene TRBJ2-2; D is possibly TRBD1 (5 bases). The length of the CDR3 is 16 residues. Germline-derived CDR1 and CDR2 are SGHDT and YYEEEE. Trimming cost V 4 bases and J 1 base, with 14 bases left between them. The CDR3 protein is CASSIQTALNTGELFF. The DNA for the CDR3 is TGTGCCAGCAGCATCCAGACAGCGCTGAACACCGGGGAGCTGTTTTTT.

The rearrangement uses TRBV6-5 and TRBJ2-2; 10 bases match TRBD1. The CDR3 is 14 residues long. Trimming took 6 bases from V and 7 from J; bases not matched to a gene: 5. Germline V gene data show CDR1 as MNHEY and CDR2 as SVGAGI. DNA of the CDR3: TGTGCCAGCAGACCCGACAGGGGGCGCGGGGAGCTGTTTTTT. Its protein is CASRPDRGRGELFF.

This clone was seen once. This chain connects TRBV5-1 to TRBJ1-4; 8 bases line up with TRBD1. V lost 1 base to trimming and J lost 6 bases; unmatched junction nucleotides: 5. Germline CDR1 and CDR2: SGHRS and YFSETQ. CDR3 length: 15 residues. CDR3 sequence reads: CASSLTGGSDEKLFF. In nucleotides, the CDR3 is TGCGCCAGCAGCTTGACAGGGGGGAGTGATGAAAAACTGTTTTTT. Variable domain in full (rest from reference TRBV5-1 and TRBJ1-4): KAGVTQTPRYLIKTRGQQVTLSCSPISGHRSVSWYQQTPGQGLQFLFEYFSETQRNKGNFPGRFSGRQFSNSRSEMNVSTLELGDSALYLCASSLTGGSDEKLFFGSGTQLSVL.

The chain carries TRBV5-8 and TRBJ1-2; D gene ambiguous. CDR1 and CDR2 from the germline V gene are SGHTS and YDEGEE. This CDR3 comprises 15 residues. V lost 0 bases and J lost 7, with 16 bases in between. The CDR3 nucleotides are TGTGCCAGCAGCTTGGGGAAGGACTTACCGGGTGGCTACACCTTC. Protein product: CASSLGKDLPGGYTF.